The 18 T cell receptor beta chains below were found in one sample sequenced in a study of T-cell memory formation after mild COVID-19. TCRdb re-derived calls from the 5' RACE reads in MiXCR, one entry per CDR3 protein. The profile shows some 350,000 distinct CDR3 sequences, around a sixth of them singletons. Input material: PBMCs or a T cell subset sorted from them (not recorded which). The receptor set was obtained from a man aged 18 to 29 who had mild COVID-19 (a few samples of this study predate the infection). Cell type and time point are not known.

This clonotype turned up a few times. The rearrangement uses TRBV6-1 and TRBJ1-4, with D hard to call. V dropped 10 bases and J dropped 5 bases, with 14 bases sitting between them. Germline V gives CDR1 MNHNS, CDR2 SASEGT. The CDR3 totals 13 residues. This CDR3 reads CATGSGSNEKLFF. DNA for the CDR3: TGTGCCACGGGGTCGGGATCCAATGAAAAACTGTTTTTT.

This clonotype was counted only a few times. V and J are TRBV2 and TRBJ1-2; D unresolved. The CDR3 length is 15 residues. Trimming removed 4 bases from V and 4 bases from J, with 16 bases in between. From germline, CDR1 is SNHLY and CDR2 FYNNEI. The CDR3 sequence is CASSVQNDSIYGYTF. The CDR3 region has the DNA TGTGCCAGCAGTGTCCAAAATGACTCTATCTATGGCTACACCTTC.

The rearrangement links TRBV15 to TRBJ2-7, with TRBD2 matching over 13 bases. Germline CDR1 LNHNV, CDR2 YYDKDF (reference sequence). The trim removed 5 bases at V and 3 bases at J, leaving 4 bases unmatched. This CDR3 spans 15 amino acids. The CDR3 nucleotides are TGTGCCACCAGCCTCGGGACTAGCGGGGTCTACGAGCAGTACTTC. Encoded protein: CATSLGTSGVYEQYF.

The rearrangement joins TRBV12-3 or TRBV12-4 to TRBJ1-1; D possibly corresponds to TRBD1 (5 bases). The CDR3 is 14 amino acids. V was trimmed by 4 bases and J by 6 bases, leaving 15 bases between them. CDR3 region: CASSSTDRYPEAFF. CDR3 DNA sequence: TGTGCCAGCAGTTCGACAGACCGGTACCCTGAAGCTTTCTTT.

This clonotype has ten or more counts. The CDR3 sequence is CASSLLGNYGYTF. CDR3 nucleotides: TGTGCCAGCAGCCTCCTCGGGAACTATGGCTACACCTTC. The chain is built from TRBV7-8 and TRBJ1-2; no reliable D call. The germline V and J ends were trimmed by 5 bases and 2 bases, with 9 bases remaining between them. The CDR3 sequence is 13 residues long. From germline, CDR1 is SGHVS and CDR2 FQNEAQ.

This clonotype was seen many times. The gene calls are TRBV11-2 and TRBJ1-1; TRBD1 is a possible D gene (5 bases). V lost 1 base, J lost 4 bases, and 7 bases lay in between. The CDR3 consists of 13 residues. Germline V gives CDR1 SGHAT, CDR2 FQNNGV. The CDR3 nucleotides are TGTGCCAGCAGCTTAGTAGGGGCCACTGAAGCTTTCTTT. This gives the protein CASSLVGATEAFF.

This clonotype was counted between two and nine times. The rearrangement joins TRBV2 to TRBJ2-7; TRBD1 matches at 8 bases. This CDR3 is built from 14 residues. Germline CDR1 is SNHLY and CDR2 is FYNNEI. The junction had 7 bases not matched to a gene; V was cut back by 5 bases and J by 4 bases. CDR3 bases: TGTGCCAGCAGTAAGACAGGGGCAGGGTACGAGCAGTACTTC. It encodes CASSKTGAGYEQYF.

This clonotype has only a few counts. The chain uses TRBV11-2 and TRBJ1-1; the D is unclear. V was shortened by 1 base and J by 1 base, with 10 bases between the two germline ends. The CDR3 has 15 residues. Germline loops: CDR1 SGHAT, CDR2 FQNNGV. The DNA of the CDR3 is TGTGCCAGCAGCTTAGGGCCAGAGGGGAACACTGAAGCTTTCTTT. Protein product: CASSLGPEGNTEAFF.

The V and J genes are TRBV20-1 and TRBJ2-7; 12 bases are a match to TRBD2. Germline CDR1 and CDR2: DFQATT and SNEGSKA (reference sequence). V lost 5 bases, J lost 4 bases, and 6 bases stayed unmatched. This CDR3 has 14 amino acids. CDR3 DNA: TGCAGTGCTGAACAGACTAGCGGGGGATACGAGCAGTACTTC. It translates to CSAEQTSGGYEQYF.

This clonotype was recorded at least ten times. The rearrangement links TRBV6-6 to TRBJ2-5, with D perhaps assigned TRBD1 or TRBD2 (6 bases each). This CDR3 contains 12 residues. V gave up 8 bases and J gave up 4 bases, with 11 bases separating them. The V gene's germline CDR1 is MNHNY and CDR2 SVGAGI (reference sequence). CDR3 sequence: CASCRGGETQYF. The CDR3 DNA reads as TGTGCCAGCTGCAGGGGAGGAGAGACCCAGTACTTC.

The rearrangement joins TRBV10-3 to TRBJ1-1; TRBD1 matches 8 bases. The CDR3 covers 14 residues. The V gene end was trimmed by 4 bases and the J gene end by 6 bases; junction bases not matched to a gene: 7. CDR1 and CDR2 from the germline V gene are ENHRY and SYGVKD. CDR3 DNA: TGTGCCATCAGTGGACAGGGGCTAGTCGCTGAAGCTTTCTTT. Its protein is CAISGQGLVAEAFF.

This clonotype has more than one count but fewer than ten. The rearrangement uses TRBV20-1 and TRBJ2-3; D is possibly TRBD1 (6 bases). Germline CDR1 is DFQATT and CDR2 is SNEGSKA (reference sequence). The CDR3 is 14 amino acids. V dropped 3 bases and J dropped 1 base, with 11 bases sitting between them. The CDR3, as DNA: TGCAGTGCTAGTAAGGGGGTTCGCACAGATACGCAGTATTTT. Protein: CSASKGVRTDTQYF.

This clonotype was seen many times. V is TRBV7-6 and J is TRBJ1-1; no reliable D call. V was cut by 4 bases and J by 1 base, with 7 bases left in between. Germline-derived CDR1 and CDR2 are SGHVS and FNYEAQ. This CDR3 has 13 residues. The CDR3, as DNA: TGTGCCAGCAGCTCCCAGGAGAACACTGAAGCTTTCTTT. Protein product: CASSSQENTEAFF.

The chain links TRBV4-3 to TRBJ2-5; TRBD2 agrees at 10 bases. The junction had 23 bases not matched to a gene; V was cut back by 4 bases and J by 3 bases. Germline lookup yields CDR1 LGHNA and CDR2 YSLEER. This CDR3 spans 21 amino acids. The CDR3 region has the DNA TGCGCCAGCAGCCGATCCTCCCCCAGCGGGGGGGCCCCGGTACGCGAAGAGACCCAGTACTTC. Protein product: CASSRSSPSGGAPVREETQYF.

J is TRBJ1-4 and V is TRBV7-7, with D unclear. V lost 1 base to trimming and J lost 8 bases, with 8 bases between them. Per the germline V gene, CDR1 is SSHAT and CDR2 is FNYEAQ (reference sequence). This CDR3 has 13 amino acids. CDR3 sequence: CASSLGAREKLFF. The DNA for the CDR3 is TGTGCCAGCAGCTTAGGAGCACGGGAAAAACTGTTTTTT.

This clonotype was detected only a few times. The genes are TRBV12-3 or TRBV12-4 and TRBJ2-7; 7 bases align to TRBD1. V dropped 6 bases and J dropped 5; count of bases not matched to a gene: 4. CDR3 length: 12 amino acids. The CDR3 coding sequence is TGTGCCAGCAGCGACAGGGAACACGAGCAGTACTTC. It encodes CASSDREHEQYF.

The chain combines TRBV29-1 with TRBJ2-3; possible D gene TRBD1, 6 bases. This CDR3 has 13 amino acids. Germline CDR1 and CDR2: SQVTM and ANQGSEA. V lost 6 bases and J lost 3, with 13 bases in between. The CDR3 nucleotides read TGCAGCGTCCTCCCAAGGGGGACAGATACGCAGTATTTT. Its protein product is CSVLPRGTDTQYF.

The rearrangement links TRBV2 to TRBJ2-5; the D is unclear. V lost 3 bases and J 5 bases, leaving 4 bases between the germline ends. CDR3 size: 11 residues. The germline V gene encodes CDR1 SNHLY and CDR2 FYNNEI. The CDR3 sequence: CASSDRETQYF. The CDR3, as DNA: TGTGCCAGCAGTGATCGGGAGACCCAGTACTTC.